What follows describes a single T cell receptor beta chain. Its target is not known. Isolation recovered at least 6.5 million PBMCs from every sample. The CDR3 spans 16 residues. The V gene lost 1 base and the J gene lost 3 bases, with 13 bases spanning the gap. Germline values: CDR1 MNHEY, CDR2 SMNVEV (reference sequence). A J-beta primer mix and a sample-barcoded 5' primer were used in a second PCR of roughly 6 to 11 cycles. MiXCR, run by TCRdb on the 5' RACE reads, gives a single entry per CDR3 protein. The top ten clones hold around 2.1% of a sample with about 2 million distinct CDR3 sequences, about 49% of them seen once. The sample originates from a study of blood T cells in healthy people across ages. General study points: Relative to aged donors, long-lived donors carried more naive CD4+ cells and displayed higher diversity. What prevented conclusive comparison of naive and antigen-experienced cells was that PBMCs were unsorted. Age showed a roughly linear inverse relationship with TCR beta diversity per million T cells.

The genes are TRBV27 and TRBJ1-5, with unresolved D. This receptor was identified in a woman aged 40-49 years in good health. Sample: blood. The CDR3 coding sequence is TGTGCCAGCAGTTTATATGGGGATGGGTCCAATCAGCCCCAGCATTTT. This translates into CASSLYGDGSNQPQHF.